The T cell receptor beta chain under discussion was sequenced for a study of T cells after posttransplantation cyclophosphamide. Study-wide points: TRB clonality was highly associated with recipient CMV seropositivity and reactivation. Later blood repertoires were often dominated by clones from the donor CD8+ memory compartment. Blood and skin or GI T cell repertoires showed limited TRB overlap.

Cyclophosphamide on days +3 and +4 followed busulfan-fludarabine conditioning and a marrow graft. Produced via immunoSEQ multiplex PCR; TCRdb's table is partial and in-frame only. Altogether around 8,000 clones were found in the sample, and no singletons occur. This clone was counted ten times or more. The antigen is undetermined. In germline, CDR1 is GTSNPN, CDR2 SVGIG (reference sequence). The ends lost 7 bases at V and 9 bases at J; junction bases unmatched: 14. The CDR3 runs to 14 residues. Here the sequenced sample was PBMCs, taken after allogeneic stem cell transplant with posttransplant cyclophosphamide. This receptor was obtained from a female patient aged 50-60 years who received an allogeneic stem cell transplant from a related donor, was CMV-positive, and had no GVHD. A subset of T cells may come from the graft donor. J is TRBJ2-1 and V is TRBV30; 8 bases fit TRBD2. CDR3 amino acids: CASDGTSRGGEQFF. The CDR3 DNA reads TGTGCCTCCGACGGGACTAGTAGAGGTGGTGAGCAGTTCTTC.